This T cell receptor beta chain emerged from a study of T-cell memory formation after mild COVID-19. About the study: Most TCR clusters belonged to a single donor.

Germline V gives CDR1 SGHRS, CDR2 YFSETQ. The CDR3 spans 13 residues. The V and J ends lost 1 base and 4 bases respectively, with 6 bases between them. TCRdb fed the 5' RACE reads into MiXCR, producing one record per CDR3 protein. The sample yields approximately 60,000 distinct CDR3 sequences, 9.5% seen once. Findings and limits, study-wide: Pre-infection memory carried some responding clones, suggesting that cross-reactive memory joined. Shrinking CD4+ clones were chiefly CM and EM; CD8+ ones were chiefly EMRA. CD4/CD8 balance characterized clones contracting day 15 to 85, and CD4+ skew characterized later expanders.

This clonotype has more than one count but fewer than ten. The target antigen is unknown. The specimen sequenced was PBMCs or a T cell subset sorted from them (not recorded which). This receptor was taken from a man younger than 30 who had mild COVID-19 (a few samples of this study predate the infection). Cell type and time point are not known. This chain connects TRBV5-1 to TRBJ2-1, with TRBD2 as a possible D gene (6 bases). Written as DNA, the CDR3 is TGCGCCAGCAGCTTGAGCGGGTACAATGAGCAGTTCTTC. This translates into CASSLSGYNEQFF.